One sample yielded the 19 T cell receptor beta chains listed below, sequenced in a study of blood T cell repertoires in COVID-19. TCRdb keeps only in-frame clones here, not all; method: immunoSEQ multiplex PCR. The data hold about 83,000 clones, with 65% to 85% observed a single time. The sample was peripheral blood. The receptors were sampled from a woman aged 80 or over with acute or convalescent COVID-19.

This chain connects TRBV4-3 to TRBJ2-7, with 7 bases aligning to TRBD1. The CDR3 extends over 16 amino acids. Germline V CDR1 and CDR2: LGHNA, YSLEER. Trimming removed 1 base from V and 4 bases from J; junction bases left unmatched: 10. CDR3 sequence: CASSQALGQEFYEQYF. In DNA form, the CDR3 reads TGCGCCAGCAGCCAAGCATTAGGACAGGAATTTTACGAGCAGTACTTC.

This clone was observed a single time. The V call is TRBV10-3, the J call TRBJ1-3, with 10 bases lining up with TRBD1. The ends lost 7 bases at V and 0 bases at J; junction bases unmatched: 6. Germline V gene data show CDR1 as ENHRY and CDR2 as SYGVKD. CDR3 size: 16 residues. The CDR3 here is CAITPGQGSSGNTIYF. The CDR3 DNA reads TGTGCCATCACTCCGGGACAGGGGAGCTCTGGAAACACCATATATTTT.

This chain links TRBV20-1 with TRBJ2-3; D is unresolved. Germline V gives CDR1 DFQATT, CDR2 SNEGSKA (reference sequence). Trimming removed 5 bases from V and 4 bases from J, with 4 bases in between. This CDR3 region has 10 residues. The CDR3 spells CSASADTQYF. In DNA form, the CDR3 reads TGCAGTGCTTCGGCAGATACGCAGTATTTT.

J is TRBJ2-3 and V is TRBV19; TRBD2 aligns across 7 bases. CDR1 LNHDA and CDR2 SQIVND come from the germline V gene (reference sequence). This CDR3 is built from 17 residues. J was trimmed by 7 bases and V by 6 bases; bases with no gene match: 19. The CDR3 nucleotides read TGTGCCAGTAGCACAGCCTTAGGGACTATCAATCCGTATACGCAGTATTTT. This gives the protein CASSTALGTINPYTQYF.

The chain joins TRBV3-1 (or the pseudogene TRBV3-2) to TRBJ1-1; TRBD1 agrees at 7 bases. From germline, CDR1 is LGHDT and CDR2 YNNKEL (reference sequence). Losses at the gene ends were 7 bases for V and 3 bases for J; bases not matched to a gene: 8. The CDR3 has 14 residues. CDR3 bases: TGTGCCAGCACACCAACGGGACAGCACACTGAAGCTTTCTTT. This translates into CASTPTGQHTEAFF.

The chain couples TRBV6-2 or TRBV6-3 to TRBJ2-1; 7 bases line up with TRBD2. Germline V gene sequence: CDR1 MNHEY, CDR2 SVGEGT. The CDR3 loop spans 15 amino acids. V trimming: 5 bases; J trimming: 3 bases; junction bases outside the gene matches: 7. CDR3 DNA sequence: TGTGCCAGCAGTCCCCCGGGACTATACTACAATGAGCAGTTCTTC. Its translation: CASSPPGLYYNEQFF.

The chain recombines TRBV6-5 with TRBJ1-1; D remains ambiguous. This CDR3 has 13 amino acids. Germline loops: CDR1 MNHEY, CDR2 SVGAGI. The ends were cut back, 2 bases at V and 3 bases at J, with 7 bases in the middle. In DNA, the CDR3 is TGTGCCAGCAGTTACACCGTAGACACTGAAGCTTTCTTT. It yields the protein CASSYTVDTEAFF.

CDR3 amino acids: CSALQWDRANEKLFF. The CDR3 DNA follows: TGCAGCGCCTTACAGTGGGACAGGGCTAATGAAAAACTGTTTTTT. The J gene is TRBJ1-4, the V gene TRBV29-1; 9 bases align to TRBD1. V gave up 7 bases and J gave up 3 bases; unmatched junction bases: 9. The CDR3 contains 15 residues. Germline assignment: CDR1 SQVTM and CDR2 ANQGSEA.

This chain joins TRBV2 and TRBJ2-1; 9 bases fit TRBD2. Unmatched junction bases numbered 7, after V lost 0 bases and J lost 7 bases. The CDR3 extends over 16 amino acids. Germline CDR1 is SNHLY and CDR2 is FYNNEI. CDR3: CASSEARIAGANEQFF. The DNA for the CDR3 is TGTGCCAGCAGTGAAGCGCGAATAGCGGGGGCTAATGAGCAGTTCTTC.

This chain uses TRBV7-9 with TRBJ1-5, with D tentatively TRBD1 (6 bases). The V gene lost 3 bases and the J gene lost 1 base, with 13 bases spanning the gap. Germline V lookup: CDR1 SEHNR, CDR2 FQNEAQ (reference sequence). The CDR3 totals 16 residues. CDR3 nucleotide sequence: TGTGCCAGCAGCTTGGGCGGGGGCCCCAGCAATCAGCCCCAGCATTTT. This translates into CASSLGGGPSNQPQHF.

The count of this clone is one. This chain connects TRBV15 to TRBJ1-1, with 9 bases that match TRBD1. The CDR3 is 16 amino acids. The germline V gene has CDR1 LNHNV and CDR2 YYDKDF (reference sequence). Losses at the gene ends were 3 bases for V and 7 bases for J; bases not matched to a gene: 12. CDR3 sequence reads: CATSRTGGRGFGEAFF. The CDR3 DNA reads as TGTGCCACCAGCAGGACAGGGGGTCGGGGCTTCGGTGAAGCTTTCTTT.

The CDR3 sequence: CASSLHATGGDGYTF. CDR3 coding DNA: TGCGCCAGCAGCCTTCACGCGACAGGGGGCGATGGCTACACCTTC. The chain has TRBV4-1 and TRBJ1-2, with TRBD1 matching 10 bases. Germline-derived CDR1 and CDR2 are MGHRA and YSYEKL. The CDR3 has 15 amino acids. V shed 4 bases, J shed 6 bases, and the junction held 8 bases outside the gene matches.

This clone was detected a few times. One end of the junction fails to match germline, which may point to a read error. The rearrangement joins TRBV11-3 to TRBJ2-3; D is unresolved. Germline lookup yields CDR1 SGHNT and CDR2 YENEEA. The CDR3 is 16 residues long. CDR3 in amino acids: CASSLGPSRNTDTQYF. In DNA, the CDR3 is TGTGCCAGCAGTTTAGGGCCTTCTAGGAACACAGATACGCAGTATTTT.

This chain links TRBV12-3 or TRBV12-4 with TRBJ2-7, with TRBD1 identical over 9 bases. Germline trimming cut 6 bases from V and 7 bases from J; bases unmatched to any gene: 7. The CDR3 extends over 13 amino acids. Here the CDR3 DNA reads TGTGCCAGCAGCCTACAGGGGGCATGGGAGCAGTACTTC. This gives the protein CASSLQGAWEQYF.

The rearrangement links TRBV11-2 to TRBJ2-1; 9 nucleotides agree with TRBD2. Germline lookup yields CDR1 SGHAT and CDR2 FQNNGV. The CDR3 has 15 residues. J gave up 12 bases and V 5 bases, and 14 bases lay outside the gene matches. The CDR3: CASSDPALAGRRQFF. As DNA, the CDR3 is TGTGCCAGCAGCGATCCCGCTCTAGCGGGGCGGAGGCAGTTCTTC.

The chain recombines TRBV25-1 with TRBJ1-1; perhaps TRBD1 as D (6 bases). Between the trimmed V and J ends, which lost 2 bases and 5 bases, there was a span of 9 bases. The length of the CDR3 is 13 residues. From germline, CDR1 is MGHDK and CDR2 SYGVNS. CDR3 DNA: TGTGCCAGCAGTGAACCAGGGGAGACTGAAGCTTTCTTT. Protein sequence: CASSEPGETEAFF. The complete variable domain, with remaining parts taken from reference TRBV25-1 and TRBJ1-1, reads EADIYQTPRYLVIGTGKKITLECSQTMGHDKMYWYQQDPGMELHLIHYSYGVNSTEKGDLSSESTVSRIRTEHFPLTLESARPSHTSQYLCASSEPGETEAFFGQGTRLTVV.

The J gene is TRBJ2-2, the V gene TRBV30; maybe TRBD1 (5 bases). The length of the CDR3 is 14 residues. Germline CDR1 GTSNPN, CDR2 SVGIG (reference sequence). The V and J ends lost 3 bases and 5 bases respectively, with 13 bases between them. The CDR3 spells CAWRSSGMTGELFF. The CDR3 coding sequence is TGTGCCTGGAGGTCTTCAGGGATGACCGGGGAGCTGTTTTTT.

In regard to this clone: This CDR3 is also generated by other DNA sequences in the sample. The chain joins TRBV19 to TRBJ1-1; 8 bases fit TRBD1. Per the germline V gene, CDR1 is LNHDA and CDR2 is SQIVND (reference sequence). CDR3 length: 15 amino acids. The J segment lost 2 bases and the V segment lost 2 bases, leaving 4 bases of the junction unmatched. The CDR3 DNA reads as TGTGCCAGTAGTATAAGAGGACAGGGCAACACTGAAGCTTTCTTT. It codes for CASSIRGQGNTEAFF.

J is TRBJ1-1 and V is TRBV5-8; maybe TRBD1 (5 bases). This CDR3 has 15 amino acids. CDR1 SGHTS and CDR2 YDEGEE come from the germline V gene. The V and J ends lost 4 bases and 1 base respectively, with 14 bases between them. CDR3 sequence: CASSTGQGGNTEAFF. Written as DNA, the CDR3 is TGTGCCAGCAGCACCGGGCAGGGCGGGAACACTGAAGCTTTCTTT.